The 27 T cell receptor beta chains below were found in one sample sequenced in a study of OX40 agonist ivuxolimab in advanced cancers. Generated by immunoSEQ multiplex PCR, the TCRdb table keeps only in-frame clones and is missing some. The profile shows fewer than 85,000 clones, roughly 80% of them singletons. This specimen consisted of CD4+ or CD8+ T cells sorted from blood, obtained in a trial of the OX40 agonist ivuxolimab. These receptors were collected from an adult with an advanced solid tumor such as melanoma, head and neck, liver or kidney cancer.

CDR3 coding DNA: TGTGCCAGCAGCCCGGGTGGGACAGAGTCCTACGAGCAGTACTTC. It codes for CASSPGGTESYEQYF. The chain has TRBV7-2 and TRBJ2-7; TRBD1 matches 7 bases. Unmatched junction bases numbered 8, after V lost 5 bases and J lost 1 base. The CDR3 is 15 residues long. Germline V lookup: CDR1 SGHTA, CDR2 FQGNSA.

The V call is TRBV7-8, the J call TRBJ2-2, with D possibly matching TRBD1 (5 bases). The CDR3 has 14 amino acids. Trimming took 2 bases from V and 2 from J, leaving 6 bases between them. Germline CDR1 is SGHVS and CDR2 is FQNEAQ. The CDR3 DNA follows: TGTGCCAGCAGCTTACAGGGAAACACCGGGGAGCTGTTTTTT. Translated, it gives CASSLQGNTGELFF.

V and J are TRBV14 and TRBJ2-1; 10 bases agree with TRBD2. In germline, CDR1 is SGHDN, CDR2 FVKESK. Unmatched junction bases numbered 8, after V lost 1 base and J lost 8 bases. There are 16 residues in the CDR3. Written as DNA, the CDR3 is TGTGCCAGCAGCCAAGGTCTAGCGGGGGTTTTTTATGAGCAGTTCTTC. Amino acid sequence: CASSQGLAGVFYEQFF.

V is TRBV14 and J is TRBJ2-5, with 7 bases aligning to TRBD1. The CDR3 length is 15 residues. Germline trimming cut 4 bases from V and 2 bases from J; bases unmatched to any gene: 7. Per the germline V gene, CDR1 is SGHDN and CDR2 is FVKESK. The CDR3 bases are TGTGCCAGCAGCCTTGGGACAGTTCTACAAGAGACCCAGTACTTC. Residues: CASSLGTVLQETQYF.

The chain couples TRBV19 to TRBJ2-4, with TRBD2 identical over 7 bases. CDR3 length equals 17 residues. V lost 6 bases and J lost 0; bases outside the gene matches: 11. Germline values: CDR1 LNHDA, CDR2 SQIVND (reference sequence). Here the CDR3 DNA reads TGTGCCAGTAGCCCGAACCCTGCGGGAGCAGCCAAAAACATTCAGTACTTC. Amino acids: CASSPNPAGAAKNIQYF.

J is TRBJ1-5 and V is TRBV27; D gene ambiguous. The germline V gene encodes CDR1 MNHEY and CDR2 SMNVEV (reference sequence). Trimming removed 5 bases from V and 1 base from J, with 9 bases in between. The CDR3 is 14 residues long. The CDR3: CASSIRVSNQPQHF. The CDR3, as DNA: TGTGCCAGCAGTATTCGGGTCAGCAATCAGCCCCAGCATTTT.

The V gene is TRBV7-2, the J gene TRBJ2-7, with a possible D match to TRBD2 (6 bases). The V end lost 6 bases, the J end lost 0 bases, and 9 bases lay between the germline ends. Germline V gene lookup returns CDR1 SGHTA and CDR2 FQGNSA. The CDR3 is 13 amino acids. CDR3 loop: CASSGGNSYEQYF. CDR3 DNA: TGTGCCAGCAGTGGCGGGAACTCCTACGAGCAGTACTTC. The variable domain in full, completed from reference TRBV7-2 and TRBJ2-7, reads GAGVSQSPSNKVTEKGKDVELRCDPISGHTALYWYRQSLGQGLEFLIYFQGNSAPDKSGLPSDRFSAERTGGSVSTLTIQRTQQEDSAVYLCASSGGNSYEQYFGPGTRLTVT.

This clone was counted a single time. The chain combines TRBV11-1 with TRBJ1-2; a weak D match, TRBD1 (5 bases). The V gene's germline CDR1 is SGHAT and CDR2 FQDESV (reference sequence). CDR3 size: 13 residues. Deletions cut 6 bases from V and 3 bases from J, with 11 bases between. The CDR3 here is CASSTRGDYGYTF. Written as DNA, the CDR3 is TGTGCCAGCAGTACCCGAGGGGACTATGGCTACACCTTC.

The chain joins TRBV11-1 to TRBJ1-4, with a possible D match to TRBD1 (6 bases). Per germline, CDR1 SGHAT and CDR2 FQDESV (reference sequence). The CDR3 is made up of 14 amino acids. V lost 3 bases and J 6 bases, leaving 11 bases between the germline ends. DNA for the CDR3: TGTGCCAGCAGCTTGGGCAGGGGTGATGAAAAACTGTTTTTT. Translated: CASSLGRGDEKLFF.

The rearrangement links TRBV28 to TRBJ2-7; TRBD1 agrees at 8 bases. The V and J ends lost 4 bases and 2 bases, in that order; junction bases with no gene match: 7. This CDR3 is built from 15 residues. CDR1 is MDHEN and CDR2 is SYDVKM in the germline V gene. The CDR3 coding sequence is TGTGCCAGCAGTTCGCGGACAGGGTGGCCCTACGAGCAGTACTTC. The encoded protein is CASSSRTGWPYEQYF.

This chain uses TRBV7-8 with TRBJ1-1, with D unclear. The CDR3 has 13 amino acids. Per the germline V gene, CDR1 is SGHVS and CDR2 is FQNEAQ. The germline V and J ends were trimmed by 6 bases and 2 bases, with 10 bases remaining between them. CDR3 DNA: TGTGCCAGCAGGATGACACAAAACACTGAAGCTTTCTTT. Translated: CASRMTQNTEAFF.

V is TRBV4-2 and J is TRBJ2-1; no clear D gene. V lost 0 bases and J 4 bases, leaving 13 bases between the germline ends. CDR1 is LGHNA and CDR2 is YNFKEQ in the germline V gene. The CDR3 loop spans 16 amino acids. CDR3 nucleotides: TGTGCCAGCAGCCAAGAAGTGGCCGCAACGTACAATGAGCAGTTCTTC. Its protein product is CASSQEVAATYNEQFF.

This clone was observed once. V and J are TRBV10-3 and TRBJ1-3; 7 bases match TRBD1. The germline V gene has CDR1 ENHRY and CDR2 SYGVKD. CDR3 length: 16 residues. V lost 10 bases, J lost 0 bases, and 12 bases stayed unmatched. In DNA, the CDR3 is TGTGCCAGCAGGTCGACAGGGCTGAGCTCTGGAAACACCATATATTTT. Protein: CASRSTGLSSGNTIYF.

The chain couples TRBV7-3 to TRBJ2-3, with TRBD2 identical over 8 bases. The CDR3 is 14 residues long. Germline V gene data show CDR1 as SGHTA and CDR2 as FQGTGA. J was trimmed by 4 bases and V by 5 bases; bases with no gene match: 5. The CDR3 region has the DNA TGTGCCAGCAGCCCGGGACTAGACTCAGATACGCAGTATTTT. It specifies CASSPGLDSDTQYF.

The chain links TRBV28 to TRBJ1-1; D not certain. Trimming left V 3 bases short and J 3 bases short, with 17 bases between. CDR3 size: 16 residues. Germline lookup yields CDR1 MDHEN and CDR2 SYDVKM. For the CDR3, the DNA is TGTGCCAGCAGTTTGTCGGCGGCAGGCCGGGACACTGAAGCTTTCTTT. It translates to CASSLSAAGRDTEAFF.

Only one count was recorded for this clone. The chain is built from TRBV19 and TRBJ2-2; TRBD2 matches 14 bases. The CDR3 runs 16 residues. Germline V gives CDR1 LNHDA, CDR2 SQIVND (reference sequence). V was clipped by 9 bases and J by 0 bases; unmatched bases: 3. The CDR3 DNA is TGTGCCAGCAGGACTAGCGGGGGGACGAACACCGGGGAGCTGTTTTTT. This sequence encodes CASRTSGGTNTGELFF.

In this sample, this clone turned up once. The CDR3 region has the DNA TGTGCCTGGAGAGCTTACAGGGGGCCCAACTATGGCTACACCTTC. Amino acids: CAWRAYRGPNYGYTF. The chain carries TRBV30 and TRBJ1-2, with 9 bases that match TRBD1. Unmatched junction bases numbered 7, after V lost 3 bases and J lost 2 bases. The CDR3 has 15 amino acids. Germline CDR1 is GTSNPN and CDR2 is SVGIG (reference sequence).

This chain links TRBV15 with TRBJ2-7; D gene unclear. The CDR3 consists of 15 residues. V was shortened by 5 bases and J by 0 bases, with 14 bases between the two germline ends. Germline V gene data show CDR1 as LNHNV and CDR2 as YYDKDF (reference sequence). The CDR3 is CATSLGRESSYEQYF. The CDR3, as DNA: TGTGCCACCAGCCTAGGACGCGAGAGCTCCTACGAGCAGTACTTC.

The chain joins TRBV6-6 to TRBJ2-5, with 9 bases fitting TRBD1. Looked up from germline, CDR1 is MNHNY and CDR2 is SVGAGI (reference sequence). Trimming took 6 bases from V and 1 from J; bases not matched to a gene: 3. This CDR3 region has 14 residues. CDR3 loop: CASSLTGGQETQYF. For the CDR3, the DNA is TGTGCCAGCAGCCTGACAGGGGGCCAAGAGACCCAGTACTTC.

The CDR3 spells CARSLATGGEGPAYEQYV. CDR3 nucleotide sequence: TGTGCCAGAAGCTTGGCGACGGGTGGGGAAGGGCCAGCCTACGAGCAGTACGTC. The gene calls are TRBV5-3 and TRBJ2-7; no firm D call. TRBV5-3 is identified as an open reading frame with a role that is uncertain. Trimming removed 0 bases from V and 2 bases from J, with 21 bases in between. CDR3 size: 18 residues.

Points on this clone: One end of the junction fails to match germline, which may point to a read error. This chain connects TRBV7-3 to TRBJ2-1, with 12 bases matching TRBD2. The CDR3 spans 16 residues. Germline CDR1 SGHTA, CDR2 FQGTGA. The DNA for the CDR3 is TGTGCCAGCAACTTAGAGCCTAGCGGGAGGGTTAATGAGCAGTTCTTC. It translates to CASNLEPSGRVNEQFF.

The rearrangement links TRBV10-3 to TRBJ2-2, with D possibly being TRBD1 (5 bases). This CDR3 spans 17 amino acids. Germline CDR1 and CDR2: ENHRY and SYGVKD. V was shortened by 10 bases and J by 0 bases, with 21 bases between the two germline ends. Written as DNA, the CDR3 is TGTGCCACGTCCCGGACACTGACTGTTACGAACACCGGGGAGCTGTTTTTT. Translation: CATSRTLTVTNTGELFF.

The gene calls are TRBV28 and TRBJ1-1, with D uncertain. The germline gives CDR1 MDHEN, CDR2 SYDVKM. This CDR3 is built from 13 residues. V shed 1 base and J shed 3 bases, with 6 bases lying between them. This CDR3 is CASSLLQHTEAFF. The CDR3 DNA reads as TGTGCCAGCAGTTTATTACAGCACACTGAAGCTTTCTTT.

The chain joins TRBV11-2 to TRBJ1-3, with D possibly being TRBD1 (5 bases). CDR1 SGHAT and CDR2 FQNNGV come from the germline V gene. This CDR3 spans 14 amino acids. V dropped 2 bases and J dropped 3 bases, with 8 bases sitting between them. The CDR3 loop reads CASSLQGLGNTIYF. DNA of the CDR3: TGTGCCAGCAGCTTACAGGGTCTTGGAAACACCATATATTTT.

The genes are TRBV6-5 and TRBJ1-1; 10 positions agree with TRBD1. In germline, CDR1 is MNHEY, CDR2 SVGAGI. The trim removed 4 bases at V and 7 bases at J, leaving 9 bases unmatched. CDR3 size: 15 residues. This CDR3 reads CASSSGDRGQIEAFF. The CDR3 coding sequence is TGTGCCAGCAGTTCCGGGGACAGGGGTCAAATTGAAGCTTTCTTT.

This clone was found once. The chain uses TRBV27 and TRBJ1-6, with 7 bases fitting TRBD1. Trimming cost V 6 bases and J 2 bases; bases outside gene matches: 4. The CDR3 sequence is 15 residues long. Germline CDR1 MNHEY, CDR2 SMNVEV (reference sequence). The CDR3 loop reads CASSSGGPYNSPLHF. The CDR3 DNA sequence: TGTGCCAGCAGCTCAGGGGGGCCCTATAATTCACCCCTCCACTTT.

The J gene is TRBJ2-6, the V gene TRBV6-6, with D hard to call. From germline, CDR1 is MNHNY and CDR2 SVGAGI (reference sequence). The V gene lost 0 bases and the J gene lost 2 bases, with 5 bases spanning the gap. This CDR3 has 15 amino acids. CDR3 sequence: CASSYSITGANVLTF. The CDR3 DNA follows: TGTGCCAGCAGTTACTCCATTACTGGGGCCAACGTCCTGACTTTC.